Listed below are T cell receptor beta chains from one sample, sequenced in a study of T cell changes during pregnancy in multiple sclerosis. Sequenced by immunoSEQ multiplex PCR; TCRdb stores in-frame clones only, minus some. The sample has 80,000 to 100,000 clones, roughly 92% seen once. The sample here was peripheral blood, taken in the first trimester of pregnancy. These TCRs come from a female donor with multiple sclerosis, enrolled in a pregnancy study. CDR3s include the opening cysteine and the closing phenylalanine or tryptophan. D genes are given only for firm matches. Where a row states a size, it is once, few, many or the class of an expanded clone; other rows omit it.

clone size,D gene,J gene,V gene,CDR3 protein,CDR3 DNA
NA,NA,TRBJ1-2,TRBV6-1,CASSEAHLGQGGYTF,TGTGCCAGCAGTGAAGCGCATCTGGGGCAAGGTGGCTACACCTTC
NA,TRBD1,TRBJ2-1,TRBV29-1,CSVPGQGYNEQFF,TGCAGCGTTCCGGGACAGGGCTACAATGAGCAGTTCTTC
once,NA,TRBJ1-2,TRBV6-6,CASSYEREGYTF,TGTGCCAGCAGTTACGAGAGGGAAGGCTACACCTTC
NA,TRBD1,TRBJ2-3,TRBV4-2,CASSQGTAPSTDTQYF,TGTGCCAGCAGCCAGGGGACAGCCCCTAGCACAGATACGCAGTATTTT
NA,TRBD2,TRBJ2-2,TRBV28,CASAGAGLGTGELFF,TGTGCCAGCGCCGGGGCAGGACTAGGTACCGGGGAGCTGTTTTTT
NA,NA,TRBJ2-2,TRBV6-1,CASSELRGTGELFF,TGTGCCAGCAGTGAACTTAGGGGCACCGGGGAGCTGTTTTTT
NA,NA,TRBJ1-1,TRBV7-9,CASSLGGIWDTEAFF,TGTGCCAGCAGCTTAGGAGGGATCTGGGACACTGAAGCTTTCTTT
NA,TRBD2,TRBJ2-1,TRBV4-3,CASSHTTAGGYNEQFF,TGCGCCAGCAGCCACACGACGGCGGGGGGATACAATGAGCAGTTCTTC
NA,TRBD2,TRBJ2-5,TRBV18,CASSPSGAGQETQYF,TGTGCCAGCTCACCAAGCGGGGCCGGTCAAGAGACCCAGTACTTC
NA,NA,TRBJ2-1,TRBV27,CASSLAGYEQFF,TGTGCCAGCAGTTTAGCAGGATATGAGCAGTTCTTC
NA,NA,TRBJ2-1,TRBV20-1,CSARLVNEQFF,TGCAGTGCCCGACTAGTGAATGAGCAGTTCTTC
NA,NA,TRBJ2-2,TRBV19,CASTMGGLPNTGELFF,TGTGCCAGTACCATGGGGGGGCTGCCGAACACCGGGGAGCTGTTTTTT
NA,NA,TRBJ2-3,TRBV10-3,CAISESDAASHTDTQYF,TGTGCCATCAGTGAGTCAGACGCGGCTAGCCACACAGATACGCAGTATTTT
NA,TRBD2,TRBJ2-1,TRBV28,CASSLGLAGDEQFF,TGTGCCAGCAGTTTAGGGCTAGCGGGAGATGAGCAGTTCTTC
NA,TRBD1,TRBJ1-1,TRBV6-1,CASSLGQTNTEAFF,TGTGCCAGCAGCCTGGGACAGACGAACACTGAAGCTTTCTTT
NA,NA,TRBJ2-1,TRBV6-4,CASSENDGGREQFF,TGTGCCAGCAGTGAGAATGACGGGGGAAGGGAGCAGTTCTTC
NA,TRBD1,TRBJ1-1,TRBV19,CASSIDWRGPNTEAFF,TGTGCCAGTAGTATAGATTGGAGGGGGCCTAACACTGAAGCTTTCTTT
NA,NA,TRBJ1-1,TRBV19,CASSKRGVTEAFF,TGTGCCAGTAGTAAAAGGGGTGTCACTGAAGCTTTCTTT
NA,NA,TRBJ2-3,TRBV2,CASSYTSPSTDTQYF,TGTGCCAGCTCCTATACCTCTCCTAGCACAGATACGCAGTATTTT
NA,TRBD1,TRBJ2-7,TRBV28,CASSSPGQTISYEQYF,TGTGCCAGCAGTTCCCCGGGACAGACTATTTCCTACGAGCAGTACTTC